The rows below give T cell receptor beta chains drawn from one sample of a study of T-cell reconstitution after alpha-beta-depleted transplantation in children. TCRdb reanalysed the PCR reads using MiXCR and keeps one entry per CDR3 protein. The sample lists 350,000 to 450,000 distinct CDR3 sequences, 13% occurring once. The sample here was PBMCs, taken from the stem cell graft. These receptors came from a human donor who donated a stem cell graft to a child with Fanconi anemia. CDR3s leave out the opening cysteine and the closing phenylalanine or tryptophan.

V: TRBV20-1; J: TRBJ1-2; CDR3: SARSLAVHGYT
V: TRBV29-1; J: TRBJ1-1; CDR3: SGVEQVNTEAF
V: TRBV12-3/TRBV12-4; J: TRBJ2-7; CDR3: ASRRQGNSYEQY
V: TRBV27; J: TRBJ2-7; CDR3: ASSLRPVSYEQY
V: TRBV20-1; J: TRBJ2-5; CDR3: SARQAGETQY
V: TRBV11-2; J: TRBJ2-3; CDR3: ASSSPRASATDTQY
V: TRBV11-2; J: TRBJ1-5; CDR3: ASSFGAGNQPQH
V: TRBV12-3/TRBV12-4; J: TRBJ1-2; CDR3: ASTTLVQDLGYYGYT
V: TRBV29-1; J: TRBJ2-2; CDR3: SGRAVNTGELF
V: TRBV4-2; J: TRBJ2-2; CDR3: ASSHGTSNTGELF
V: TRBV15; J: TRBJ1-4; CDR3: ATSSETATNEKLF
V: TRBV3-1; J: TRBJ2-1; CDR3: ASSQDLGGGYNEQF
V: TRBV4-2; J: TRBJ1-1; CDR3: ASSQDQQAGMAF
V: TRBV6-2/TRBV6-3; J: TRBJ2-1; CDR3: ASSYIGNEQF
V: TRBV7-9; J: TRBJ1-1; CDR3: ASSLQTGQNTEAF
V: TRBV7-9; J: TRBJ2-1; CDR3: ASSPKGLAGGRNEQF
V: TRBV4-1; J: TRBJ2-3; CDR3: ASSQLAGGDTQY
V: TRBV18; J: TRBJ2-7; CDR3: ASSPGTSGTKNSYEQY
V: TRBV4-2; J: TRBJ1-1; CDR3: ASRGTGGGTEAF
V: TRBV18; J: TRBJ2-3; CDR3: ASSSRLVENTDTQY
V: TRBV3-1; J: TRBJ2-2; CDR3: ASSQDLTNTGELF
V: TRBV6-5; J: TRBJ2-3; CDR3: ASSYAHTDTQY
V: TRBV28; J: TRBJ1-2; CDR3: ASSFGYLGQGYGYT
V: TRBV10-2; J: TRBJ1-5; CDR3: ASARDTRNQPQH
V: TRBV19; J: TRBJ1-5; CDR3: ASSKTDNQPQH
V: TRBV18; J: TRBJ2-3; CDR3: ASSPSQDFTQY
V: TRBV12-3/TRBV12-4; J: TRBJ1-1; CDR3: ASSSKMNTEAF
V: TRBV4-2; J: TRBJ2-5; CDR3: ASSQTPDEQETQY
V: TRBV11-2; J: TRBJ1-2; CDR3: ASSRPDRAYGYT
V: TRBV5-1; J: TRBJ2-3; CDR3: ASSLRMTFSTDTQY
V: TRBV20-1; J: TRBJ2-3; CDR3: SALAKYTDTQY
V: TRBV27; J: TRBJ2-7; CDR3: ASSTTGGEYYEQY
V: TRBV18; J: TRBJ2-5; CDR3: ASSPRDGRSQETQY
V: TRBV5-6; J: TRBJ2-3; CDR3: ASSADTKYYTQY
V: TRBV6-1; J: TRBJ2-6; CDR3: ASSPKPLSSGANVLT
V: TRBV11-2; J: TRBJ1-2; CDR3: ASSLHTGTGGVRPI
V: TRBV6-2/TRBV6-3; J: TRBJ2-1; CDR3: ASRGPGTAIYNEQF
V: TRBV30; J: TRBJ2-3; CDR3: AWSLAGGGTDTQY
V: TRBV4-3; J: TRBJ2-3; CDR3: ASSQDSGPDTQY
V: TRBV29-1; J: TRBJ2-5; CDR3: SVSQSYQETQY
V: TRBV5-1; J: TRBJ1-2; CDR3: ASSVEPTGVYGYT
V: TRBV10-3; J: TRBJ1-1; CDR3: AFKVGQGKAEAF
V: TRBV12-3/TRBV12-4; J: TRBJ2-6; CDR3: ASSSPGQGDSGANVLT
V: TRBV5-1; J: TRBJ1-4; CDR3: ASSLGQGVGFGKLF
V: TRBV2; J: TRBJ2-3; CDR3: ASSLRQGGRSTQY
V: TRBV6-1; J: TRBJ2-2; CDR3: ASSEEGGRAGELF
V: TRBV7-7; J: TRBJ2-1; CDR3: ASSPDPSYNEQF
V: TRBV29-1; J: TRBJ1-1; CDR3: SVVTHTEAF
V: TRBV5-6; J: TRBJ2-1; CDR3: ASSLPNNEQF
V: TRBV5-1; J: TRBJ1-1; CDR3: ASSEGAGDTEAF
V: TRBV7-9; J: TRBJ1-1; CDR3: ASSSGQGSTEAF
V: TRBV12-3/TRBV12-4; J: TRBJ1-1; CDR3: ASSLLQETEAF
V: TRBV2; J: TRBJ2-7; CDR3: ASSTQVYEQY
V: TRBV20-1; J: TRBJ2-1; CDR3: SVNSGTGVNEQF
V: TRBV20-1; J: TRBJ2-7; CDR3: SAINQRGHTYEQY
V: TRBV25-1; J: TRBJ2-1; CDR3: ASRGANNEQF
V: TRBV12-3/TRBV12-4; J: TRBJ2-1; CDR3: ASSSRDEQF
V: TRBV27; J: TRBJ1-6; CDR3: ASSFQGRTPLH
V: TRBV4-2; J: TRBJ2-1; CDR3: ASSQEIRSTAYNEQF
V: TRBV5-5; J: TRBJ2-5; CDR3: ASSSIPGTGETQY